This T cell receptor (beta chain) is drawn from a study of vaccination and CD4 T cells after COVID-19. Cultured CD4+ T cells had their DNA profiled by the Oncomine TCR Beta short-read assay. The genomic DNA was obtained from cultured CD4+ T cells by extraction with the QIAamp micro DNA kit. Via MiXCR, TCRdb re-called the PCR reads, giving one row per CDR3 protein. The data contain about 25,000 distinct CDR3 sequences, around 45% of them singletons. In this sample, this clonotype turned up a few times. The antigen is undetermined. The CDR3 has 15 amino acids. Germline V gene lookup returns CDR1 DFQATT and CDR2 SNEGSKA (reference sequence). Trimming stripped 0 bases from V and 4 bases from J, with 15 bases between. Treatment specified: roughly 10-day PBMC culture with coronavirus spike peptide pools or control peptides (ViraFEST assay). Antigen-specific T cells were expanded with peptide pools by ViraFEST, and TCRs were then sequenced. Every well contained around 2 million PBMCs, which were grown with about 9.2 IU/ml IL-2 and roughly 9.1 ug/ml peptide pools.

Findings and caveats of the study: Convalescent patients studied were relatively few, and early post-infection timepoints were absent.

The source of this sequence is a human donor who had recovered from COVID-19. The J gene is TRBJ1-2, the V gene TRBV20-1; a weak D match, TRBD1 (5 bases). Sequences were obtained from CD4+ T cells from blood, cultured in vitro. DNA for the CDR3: TGCAGTGCTAGAGAGGGGCGAGGAACCTTCTATGGCTACACCTTC. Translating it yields CSAREGRGTFYGYTF.